This T cell receptor beta chain stems from a study of sequential checkpoint blockade in melanoma. In the study overall: First-line arms were nivolumab then ipilimumab, or the reverse, randomized 1:1. Around 90 pretreatment tumor DNA samples were TCRβ immunosequenced. About two dozen patients had tumor biopsies before treatment and at week 13. Study-wide findings and caveats: PD-L1 staining and CD8+ counts, not mutational load, tracked tumor T-cell clonality.

Treatment reported: randomized to nivolumab then ipilimumab (arm A) or the reverse (arm B). Germline CDR1 is MGHRA and CDR2 is YSYEKL. J gave up 5 bases and V 5 bases, and 6 bases lay outside the gene matches. The CDR3 is 14 amino acids. This clone was found many times. Its matching antigen is unknown. Assay used: immunoSEQ multiplex PCR; TCRdb lists only in-frame clones, some missing. Here the sample spans 35,000 to 40,000 clones, roughly 32% being singletons. This TCR came from a human donor with melanoma. The chain is built from TRBV4-1 and TRBJ1-2; 9 bases are a match to TRBD1. The sequences come from tumor tissue (inferred from file names), collected from a patient given nivolumab and ipilimumab in sequence. The CDR3 coding sequence is TGCGCCAGCAGCTCCGGGACAGGGTCATATGGCTACACCTTC. Translating gives CASSSGTGSYGYTF.